The subject of this entry is one TCR beta chain. Its antigen specificity is not known. Sequenced on an Illumina HiSeq 2000. The TCR beta cDNA libraries were made using 5'RACE template switching, a step that added both a universal primer site and unique molecular identifiers. cDNA synthesis was primed from the TCR beta constant segment, followed by two successive PCR amplification steps. The paper's processing steps were these. MIGEC was used to demultiplex reads and group reads by UMI, and MiTCR was used to assemble and quantify clonotypes. To exclude erroneous sequences, any TCR cDNA sequence not supported by at least two reads was discarded. The tcR package was used for downstream repertoire analysis, and clonotypes were matched across fractions by CDR3 nucleotide sequence plus V segment. VDJmatch was used to annotate antigen specificity against VDJdb, with one amino acid substitution in CDR3 allowed. TCRdb reanalyzed the reads, keeping one entry per CDR3 protein sequence and omitting DNA. Clone size and V and J calls follow TCRdb, not the original study. The sample has a few hundred thousand distinct CDR3 sequences on record. The top ten clones comprise roughly 5.4% of the sample.

HCMV serostatus was determined by detecting HCMV-specific IgG in serum with a commercial ELISA kit. Ficoll density gradient centrifugation was used to isolate peripheral blood mononuclear cells from blood. The data belong to a study of T cells expressing NK-cell markers (dated by TCRdb to 2019 to 2021). Regarding the complete study: TCR beta-chain repertoires were profiled in sorted CD3+CD56+NKG2C+, CD3+CD56+NKG2C- and CD3+CD56-NKG2C+ T-cell subsets from fewer than 10 donors. Among the eight sequenced donors, only one was HCMV-seronegative, while the other seven were HCMV-seropositive. All eight donors whose samples were sequenced were randomly selected healthy volunteers, three of them men and five women. Libraries were sequenced as 2 x 150 bp reads on Illumina HiSeq 2000/2500, MiSeq or NextSeq. The study at large found these results: Whether the expanded NKG2C-expressing T cell clones were specific for HCMV antigens remained unclear. Those dominant clonotypes were again the most abundant among CD3+CD56-NKG2C+ cells in a few donors, at about 25-65%. In roughly six donors, the dominant CD3+CD56+NKG2C+ clonotypes ranked among the top 10 CD8+ clonotypes, making up about 1.0-8% of CD8+ T cells.

CDR1 LNHNV and CDR2 YYDKDF are derived from the germline V gene (reference sequence). The CDR3 starts with the cysteine, ends with the phenylalanine, and has 18 residues. The DNA sequence is not available. The sample taken for sequencing was blood T cells: a sorted CD56 or NKG2C T cell subset, CD4+ or CD8+ T cells, or bulk PBMC T cells (not recorded which). This sequence uses TRBV15 and TRBJ1-1; TCRdb designates TRBD1, a call that cannot be tested without DNA. The sequence was obtained from a man aged 18-70 years in good health. Here the CDR3 is given as CATSRYGQGRGGYTEAFF.